One and the same sample provided the 22 T cell receptor beta chains below, sequenced in a study of blood T cells in healthy people across ages. The second PCR ran roughly 7 to 12 cycles with a sample-barcoded 5' primer and J-beta primers. TCRdb processed the 5' RACE reads anew with MiXCR; each CDR3 protein has one entry. The data contain 1.5 million to 1.8 million distinct CDR3 sequences, roughly 43% of them singletons. The sequenced material came from blood. Receptors were obtained from a woman in her late teens or twenties in good health.

The rearrangement joins TRBV20-1 to TRBJ1-1; tentatively, D is TRBD1 (5 bases). Trimming removed 3 bases from V and 4 bases from J, with 9 bases in between. From germline, CDR1 is DFQATT and CDR2 SNEGSKA (reference sequence). CDR3 length: 12 residues. Written as DNA, the CDR3 is TGCAGTGCTAGCAAAAGGGGCACTGAAGCTTTCTTT. This sequence encodes CSASKRGTEAFF.

CDR3 region: CSVVRTGSYGYTF. CDR3 bases: TGCAGCGTTGTAAGGACAGGCTCCTATGGCTACACCTTC. The rearrangement joins TRBV29-1 to TRBJ1-2, with 7 bases matching TRBD1. J gave up 4 bases and V 4 bases, and 6 bases lay outside the gene matches. Germline V gene sequence: CDR1 SQVTM, CDR2 ANQGSEA. The CDR3 is 13 residues long.

V gene TRBV9 combines with J gene TRBJ2-1, with D uncertain. Germline V gene data show CDR1 as SGDLS and CDR2 as YYNGEE. The CDR3 runs to 15 residues. Trimming cost V 0 bases and J 0 bases, with 7 bases left between them. In DNA form, the CDR3 reads TGTGCCAGCAGCGTAGTTCCTCGCTCCTACAATGAGCAGTTCTTC. Protein: CASSVVPRSYNEQFF.

The V call is TRBV28, the J call TRBJ1-5; a possible D gene is TRBD1 (6 bases). Germline loops: CDR1 MDHEN, CDR2 SYDVKM. V lost 5 bases to trimming and J lost 7 bases, with 18 bases between them. This CDR3 has 15 residues. The CDR3 DNA reads TGTGCCAGCAGTCCGGGGAACAGGGTGGGGCAGCCCCAGCATTTT. Protein product: CASSPGNRVGQPQHF.

This clonotype was seen more than once but under ten times. CDR3 sequence: CASSVPGATNTEAFF. As DNA, the CDR3 is TGTGCCAGCTCAGTCCCAGGGGCTACGAACACTGAAGCTTTCTTT. V and J are TRBV18 and TRBJ1-1; the D gene is possibly TRBD1 (6 bases). V was cut by 5 bases and J by 1 base, with 14 bases left in between. Per the germline V gene, CDR1 is KGHSH and CDR2 is LQKENI. This CDR3 comprises 15 residues.

This chain connects TRBV20-1 to TRBJ2-1; TRBD2 is a possible D gene (5 bases). Between the trimmed V and J ends, which lost 1 base and 2 bases, there was a span of 9 bases. This CDR3 is built from 14 residues. Germline V gives CDR1 DFQATT, CDR2 SNEGSKA (reference sequence). CDR3 sequence (DNA): TGCAGTGCTAGAGGTGGGAGCACCTACAATGAGCAGTTCTTC. Its protein is CSARGGSTYNEQFF.

The chain joins TRBV4-3 to TRBJ2-3, with 9 nucleotides matching TRBD2. The CDR3 extends over 17 amino acids. Germline lookup yields CDR1 LGHNA and CDR2 YSLEER. The trim removed 0 bases at V and 2 bases at J, leaving 6 bases unmatched. The CDR3 DNA follows: TGCGCCAGCAGCCAAGATCTTGCGGGGGGGATCACAGATACGCAGTATTTT. This codes for CASSQDLAGGITDTQYF.

The V and J genes are TRBV7-2 and TRBJ2-4; 13 bases align to TRBD2. Gene TRBJ2-5 matches the end of the DNA better, so the J call may be wrong. Per germline, CDR1 SGHTA and CDR2 FQGNSA. This CDR3 region has 18 residues. The CDR3: CASSNRRTSGGAAETQYF. The CDR3 nucleotides are TGTGCCAGCAGCAACCGTAGAACTAGCGGGGGGGCCGCGGAGACCCAGTACTTC.

CDR3 nucleotides: TGTGCCAGCAGCCGTACTAGCGGGAGTGTCGATGAGCAGTTCTTC. Its translation: CASSRTSGSVDEQFF. The rearrangement uses TRBV6-2 or TRBV6-3 and TRBJ2-1, with 11 bases identical to TRBD2. Germline CDR1 and CDR2: MNHEY and SVGEGT. J gave up 8 bases and V 6 bases, and 9 bases lay outside the gene matches. The length of the CDR3 is 15 residues.

V and J are TRBV10-3 and TRBJ1-1; D remains ambiguous. Trimming removed 2 bases from V and 1 base from J, with 8 bases in between. Germline assignment: CDR1 ENHRY and CDR2 SYGVKD. The CDR3 length is 14 residues. The CDR3 loop reads CAISEAAGNTEAFF. CDR3 in DNA: TGTGCCATCAGTGAGGCGGCGGGGAACACTGAAGCTTTCTTT.

The rearrangement links TRBV7-2 to TRBJ2-1; weak D call: TRBD2 (5 bases). The V and J ends lost 1 base and 6 bases respectively, with 10 bases between them. From germline, CDR1 is SGHTA and CDR2 FQGNSA. This CDR3 comprises 14 residues. CDR3 sequence reads: CASSLEQTINEQFF. In DNA form, the CDR3 reads TGTGCCAGCAGCTTAGAACAGACTATCAATGAGCAGTTCTTC.

Comments on this clonotype: A read error may produce the germline difference seen at one junction end. V is TRBV28 and J is TRBJ1-6, with 7 bases identical to TRBD1. Germline CDR1 and CDR2: MDHEN and SYDVKM. The CDR3 loop spans 14 amino acids. The CDR3 sequence is CASSPRTGGSPPHF. The DNA of the CDR3 is TGTGCCAGCAGTCCCAGGACAGGTGGTTCACCCCCCCACTTT.

The rearrangement links TRBV27 to TRBJ2-1, with D possibly being TRBD2 (5 bases). CDR1 and CDR2 (germline): MNHEY, SMNVEV (reference sequence). Trimming stripped 3 bases from V and 5 bases from J, with 8 bases between. The CDR3 runs 13 residues. Here the CDR3 reads CASSFSRDNEQFF. The CDR3 DNA sequence: TGTGCCAGCAGTTTTTCGAGGGACAATGAGCAGTTCTTC.

This clonotype has only a few counts. V usage is TRBV30 and J usage is TRBJ2-1, with 7 bases aligning to TRBD2. This CDR3 contains 15 residues. CDR1 is GTSNPN and CDR2 is SVGIG in the germline V gene (reference sequence). Unmatched junction bases numbered 2, after V lost 0 bases and J lost 0 bases. In nucleotides, the CDR3 is TGTGCCTGGAGTGTAAGCGGGACCTCCTACAATGAGCAGTTCTTC. This codes for CAWSVSGTSYNEQFF. Using reference TRBV30 and TRBJ2-1 for the parts outside the CDR3, the full variable domain is SQTIHQWPATLVQPVGSPLSLECTVEGTSNPNLYWYRQAAGRGLQLLFYSVGIGQISSEVPQNLSASRPQDRQFILSSKKLLLSDSGFYLCAWSVSGTSYNEQFFGPGTRLTVL.

The rearrangement uses TRBV4-3 and TRBJ1-2, with D unclear. V was trimmed by 4 bases and J by 0 bases, leaving 12 bases between them. The CDR3 sequence is 15 residues long. Germline CDR1 and CDR2: LGHNA and YSLEER. In nucleotides, the CDR3 is TGCGCCAGCAGCCTGACACCGGCCGCTAACTATGGCTACACCTTC. Amino acid sequence: CASSLTPAANYGYTF.

This clonotype has only a few counts. Here the CDR3 DNA reads TGTGCCAGCAGCCCAACGACAGGGGGGGAGACCCAGTACTTC. It specifies CASSPTTGGETQYF. The rearrangement uses TRBV11-2 and TRBJ2-4, with 9 positions matching TRBD1. The assigned J gene may be wrong: the sequence end matches TRBJ2-5 better. CDR3 length: 14 amino acids. Germline V gene lookup returns CDR1 SGHAT and CDR2 FQNNGV.

This clonotype occurred once. The rearrangement uses TRBV5-1 and TRBJ2-3; no firm D call. Germline loops: CDR1 SGHRS, CDR2 YFSETQ. V lost 1 base to trimming and J lost 4 bases, with 7 bases between them. CDR3 length: 13 amino acids. As DNA, the CDR3 is TGCGCCAGCAGCTTGCATCATCCAGATACGCAGTATTTT. Its translation is CASSLHHPDTQYF. Full variable domain (outside the CDR3, taken from reference TRBV5-1 and TRBJ2-3): KAGVTQTPRYLIKTRGQQVTLSCSPISGHRSVSWYQQTPGQGLQFLFEYFSETQRNKGNFPGRFSGRQFSNSRSEMNVSTLELGDSALYLCASSLHHPDTQYFGPGTRLTVL.

V and J are TRBV4-1 and TRBJ2-3; D is unclear. CDR3 length: 15 amino acids. Trimming removed 1 base at V and 2 bases at J, with 10 bases between. CDR1 and CDR2 (germline): MGHRA, YSYEKL. The CDR3 loop reads CASSQVPLLTDTQYF. CDR3 DNA sequence: TGCGCCAGCAGCCAAGTACCACTCCTCACAGATACGCAGTATTTT.

This clonotype was seen a handful of times. The V and J genes are TRBV20-1 and TRBJ2-2; TRBD2 matches at 7 bases. Germline trimming cut 6 bases from V and 6 bases from J; bases unmatched to any gene: 7. Per the germline V gene, CDR1 is DFQATT and CDR2 is SNEGSKA (reference sequence). CDR3 length: 13 residues. The CDR3 coding sequence is TGCAGTGCCAGACCCGGGGGGTCCGGGGAGCTGTTTTTT. Protein product: CSARPGGSGELFF.

The gene calls are TRBV25-1 and TRBJ2-7, with 8 bases aligning to TRBD1. With the DNA end fitting TRBJ2-5 better, the J assignment may be wrong. Germline V gene data show CDR1 as MGHDK and CDR2 as SYGVNS. This CDR3 spans 14 amino acids. This CDR3 reads CASSEANRGETQYF. CDR3 in DNA: TGTGCCAGCAGTGAAGCCAACAGGGGGGAGACCCAGTACTTC.

The chain uses TRBV9 and TRBJ2-1, with 13 bases identical to TRBD2. The CDR3 consists of 17 residues. J gave up 9 bases and V 4 bases, and 13 bases lay outside the gene matches. Germline V gene lookup returns CDR1 SGDLS and CDR2 YYNGEE. CDR3 coding DNA: TGTGCCAGCAGCCCCCATCCGACTAGCGGGAGGTTAAGTGAGCAGTTCTTC. Its protein is CASSPHPTSGRLSEQFF.

This chain joins TRBV19 and TRBJ2-1, with 9 bases aligning to TRBD2. Germline values: CDR1 LNHDA, CDR2 SQIVND (reference sequence). The CDR3 sequence is 20 residues long. V lost 3 bases, J lost 3 bases, and 18 bases stayed unmatched. DNA of the CDR3: TGTGCCAGTAGTATCGGCCCTAGGGCCCGACTAGCGGAGCTCTACAATGAGCAGTTCTTC. It encodes CASSIGPRARLAELYNEQFF.